The sequence of this T cell receptor (beta chain) was determined in a study of persistence of HIV-infected CD4 T cells. Whole-study context: Up to 180 mL blood was drawn at multiple time points; a couple of donors had single-time leukapheresis.

CDR1 and CDR2 from the germline V gene are SGHTA and FQGTGA. The length of the CDR3 is 13 residues. V lost 5 bases, J lost 6 bases, and 2 bases stayed unmatched. The immunoSEQ assay was version 4, run in survey mode. Sequencing used immunoSEQ multiplex PCR; TCRdb keeps in-frame clones, though not all of them. Of over 60,000 clones listed, about 81% are singletons. The stimulus was an HIV-1 Gag 15-mer peptide pool, 1 ug/peptide/mL. Memory cells lacking CD40L and CD69 with high CD45RO were sorted. For around 17 hours, CD8-depleted PBMCs received anti-CD28/CD49d costimulation, a CD40-blocking antibody and enfuvirtide. The study, taken as a whole, reports: Compared with CD3/CD28-stimulated cells, CMV- and Gag-responding cells showed lower TCRbeta richness.

This clone has only a few counts. Its target is unknown. The same CDR3 is also encoded by other DNA sequences in this sample. Here the sequenced sample was CD4+ T cells sorted from PBMCs after approximately 19-hour stimulation, taken from a patient who received antiretroviral therapy. The V call is TRBV7-3, the J call TRBJ2-2; 8 bases agree with TRBD2. The TCR originated in an adult man with HIV who was CMV-seropositive. In nucleotides, the CDR3 is TGTGCCAGCAGCCCCGGGAGGGCCGGGGAGCTGTTTTTT. It encodes CASSPGRAGELFF.